A selection of T cell receptor beta chains follows, all from one sample in a study of blood T cell repertoires in COVID-19. The data were produced by immunoSEQ multiplex PCR, yet TCRdb's version contains in-frame clones alone and is incomplete. The table lists around 18,000 clones, 77% of them singletons. Sequences were obtained from peripheral blood. The receptors stem from a man aged 65-85 years with COVID-19, enrolled during active disease. Each CDR3 is given with its conserved first and last residue. A D gene is named only where the DNA matches it firmly. A row's size may be missing; if present it is once, few, many or a size class.

CDR3 DNA: TGTGCCAGAAGGGAGGGGCAGAGCAATCAGCCCCAGCATTTT
CDR3 protein: CARREGQSNQPQHF
J gene: TRBJ1-5
clone size: NA
V gene: TRBV5-3
D gene: NA

CDR3 DNA: TGCAGCGTCGGACAGGGGGCGTCGTCCTCCGGGGAGCTGTTTTTT
CDR3 protein: CSVGQGASSSGELFF
J gene: TRBJ2-2
clone size: NA
V gene: TRBV29-1
D gene: TRBD1

CDR3 DNA: TGTGCCAGCAGTGCTGTCGGGAGAAGTTTAAACACCGGGGAGCTGTTTTTT
CDR3 protein: CASSAVGRSLNTGELFF
J gene: TRBJ2-2
clone size: few
V gene: TRBV6-1
D gene: NA

CDR3 DNA: TGTGCCAGCAGCCCCGTCGGACAAAACAATGAGCAGTTCTTC
CDR3 protein: CASSPVGQNNEQFF
J gene: TRBJ2-1
clone size: NA
V gene: TRBV5-4
D gene: NA

CDR3 DNA: TGTGCCAGCAGCGTGGAGGGGAACACTGAAGCTTTCTTT
CDR3 protein: CASSVEGNTEAFF
J gene: TRBJ1-1
clone size: NA
V gene: TRBV9
D gene: NA

CDR3 DNA: TGTGCCAGCCGGGACAGGGCTAGCACAGATACGCAGTATTTT
CDR3 protein: CASRDRASTDTQYF
J gene: TRBJ2-3
clone size: NA
V gene: TRBV6-5
D gene: TRBD1

CDR3 DNA: TGCGCCAGCAGCTTGCGGGGAGGTGGGCACACTGAAGCTTTCTTT
CDR3 protein: CASSLRGGGHTEAFF
J gene: TRBJ1-1
clone size: NA
V gene: TRBV5-1
D gene: NA

CDR3 DNA: TGTGCCAGCAGACCCGGGTCGGTTACCTACGAGCAGTACTTC
CDR3 protein: CASRPGSVTYEQYF
J gene: TRBJ2-7
clone size: NA
V gene: TRBV7-8
D gene: NA

CDR3 DNA: TGTGCCAGCATCATACAGGGGGCTGTTAACACTGAAGCTTTCTTT
CDR3 protein: CASIIQGAVNTEAFF
J gene: TRBJ1-1
clone size: NA
V gene: TRBV2
D gene: TRBD1

CDR3 DNA: TGTGCCAGCAGCTGGCAGGGGAGCCAAGAGACCCAGTACTTC
CDR3 protein: CASSWQGSQETQYF
J gene: TRBJ2-5
clone size: NA
V gene: TRBV7-2
D gene: NA

CDR3 DNA: TGTGCCAGCAGCTTGGAGCCAGACTCTGGAAACACCATATATTTT
CDR3 protein: CASSLEPDSGNTIYF
J gene: TRBJ1-3
clone size: NA
V gene: TRBV7-9
D gene: NA

CDR3 DNA: TGTGCCACCAGTGTTGGGGGGGGGTATCAAGATACGCAGTATTTT
CDR3 protein: CATSVGGGYQDTQYF
J gene: TRBJ2-3
clone size: NA
V gene: TRBV24-1
D gene: TRBD2

CDR3 DNA: TGTGCCAGCAATAACCCCCTAAATGAGCAGTTCTTC
CDR3 protein: CASNNPLNEQFF
J gene: TRBJ2-1
clone size: NA
V gene: TRBV5-4
D gene: NA

CDR3 DNA: TGTGCCATCGTCTCTGGAAACACCATATATTTT
CDR3 protein: CAIVSGNTIYF
J gene: TRBJ1-3
clone size: NA
V gene: TRBV12-3/TRBV12-4
D gene: NA

CDR3 DNA: TGTGCCAGCAGCAAAGCTCTAGGGGGCCTGAACACTGAAGCTTTCTTT
CDR3 protein: CASSKALGGLNTEAFF
J gene: TRBJ1-1
clone size: NA
V gene: TRBV21-1
D gene: NA

CDR3 DNA: TGCGCCAGCAGCTATGACAGGGGCACTGAAGCTTTCTTT
CDR3 protein: CASSYDRGTEAFF
J gene: TRBJ1-1
clone size: NA
V gene: TRBV4-1
D gene: TRBD1

CDR3 DNA: TGTGCCAGCAAATTAGACAGGAACACCGGGGAGCTGTTTTTT
CDR3 protein: CASKLDRNTGELFF
J gene: TRBJ2-2
clone size: NA
V gene: TRBV6-5
D gene: NA

CDR3 DNA: TGTGCCACCAGAGAGGGGGCAAGCACAGATACGCAGTATTTT
CDR3 protein: CATREGASTDTQYF
J gene: TRBJ2-3
clone size: once
V gene: TRBV3-1/TRBV3-2
D gene: TRBD1

CDR3 DNA: TGTGCCAGCAGCCCCCAGTGGACAGGGGTCACCGGGGAGCTGTTTTTT
CDR3 protein: CASSPQWTGVTGELFF
J gene: TRBJ2-2
clone size: NA
V gene: TRBV9
D gene: TRBD1

CDR3 DNA: TGTGCCAGCAGCCCCCCTCGGGGGGTAGGGTCACCCCTCCACTTT
CDR3 protein: CASSPPRGVGSPLHF
J gene: TRBJ1-6
clone size: NA
V gene: TRBV28
D gene: NA

CDR3 DNA: TGTGCCAGCAGAAGGGGCAGGAATCAGCCCCAGCATTTT
CDR3 protein: CASRRGRNQPQHF
J gene: TRBJ1-5
clone size: NA
V gene: TRBV6-5
D gene: NA

CDR3 DNA: TGCGCCAGCAGCAGACAGTCGAACACTGAAGCTTTCTTT
CDR3 protein: CASSRQSNTEAFF
J gene: TRBJ1-1
clone size: NA
V gene: TRBV5-1
D gene: NA

CDR3 DNA: TGCGCCAGCAGACTTTCACCGGGTCTAGAGACAGATACGCAGTATTTT
CDR3 protein: CASRLSPGLETDTQYF
J gene: TRBJ2-3
clone size: once
V gene: TRBV4-1
D gene: NA

CDR3 DNA: TGTGCCAGTAGTACTAGCGGGGCCCGCTCCTACGAGCAGTACTTC
CDR3 protein: CASSTSGARSYEQYF
J gene: TRBJ2-7
clone size: NA
V gene: TRBV19
D gene: TRBD2

CDR3 DNA: TGTGCCAGCAGCGCGGATACCCGCGGGCGCTACACCTTC
CDR3 protein: CASSADTRGRYTF
J gene: TRBJ1-2
clone size: NA
V gene: TRBV9
D gene: NA

CDR3 DNA: TGTGCCAGCAGCTTAGATCGGTACAATGAGCAGTTCTTC
CDR3 protein: CASSLDRYNEQFF
J gene: TRBJ2-1
clone size: NA
V gene: TRBV11-2
D gene: NA

CDR3 DNA: TGTGCCAGCAGCCTCGACGGACTCAATCAGCCCCAGCATTTT
CDR3 protein: CASSLDGLNQPQHF
J gene: TRBJ1-5
clone size: few
V gene: TRBV7-2
D gene: NA

CDR3 DNA: TGTGCCAGCAGCGACAGGGGATACCTCGACTATGGCTACACCTTC
CDR3 protein: CASSDRGYLDYGYTF
J gene: TRBJ1-2
clone size: NA
V gene: TRBV2
D gene: TRBD1

CDR3 DNA: TGCGCCAGCAACGGGCGGCTAGCGGGAGATCGGGAGACCCAGTACTTC
CDR3 protein: CASNGRLAGDRETQYF
J gene: TRBJ2-5
clone size: NA
V gene: TRBV5-1
D gene: TRBD2

CDR3 DNA: TGTGCCAGCAGCTTAGGTCTTAGCGGGCGAAACAATGAGCAGTTCTTC
CDR3 protein: CASSLGLSGRNNEQFF
J gene: TRBJ2-1
clone size: once
V gene: TRBV7-6
D gene: TRBD2

CDR3 DNA: TGTGCCAGTAGTATGATGAGGACAGGGGATTCACCCCTCCACTTT
CDR3 protein: CASSMMRTGDSPLHF
J gene: TRBJ1-6
clone size: NA
V gene: TRBV19
D gene: TRBD1

CDR3 DNA: TGTGCCAGCAGTTTTCTAGCGGGCGGAGGCGATGAGCAGTTCTTC
CDR3 protein: CASSFLAGGGDEQFF
J gene: TRBJ2-1
clone size: large
V gene: TRBV11-1
D gene: TRBD2

CDR3 DNA: TGTGCCAGCAGTTACTCCTCAGCGGGACGTGAAAAACTGTTTTTT
CDR3 protein: CASSYSSAGREKLFF
J gene: TRBJ1-4
clone size: NA
V gene: TRBV6-6
D gene: NA

CDR3 DNA: TGCGCCAGCAGCTTTTCCTCGGGGGGAGATACGCAGTATTTT
CDR3 protein: CASSFSSGGDTQYF
J gene: TRBJ2-3
clone size: few
V gene: TRBV5-1
D gene: TRBD2

CDR3 DNA: TGTGCCAGCAGCACACGACAGGGAACCGGGGAGCTGTTTTTT
CDR3 protein: CASSTRQGTGELFF
J gene: TRBJ2-2
clone size: NA
V gene: TRBV5-6
D gene: TRBD1

CDR3 DNA: TGCGCCAGCAGCCAAGATCGGCTAGCGGGGAGGTACGAGCAGTACTTC
CDR3 protein: CASSQDRLAGRYEQYF
J gene: TRBJ2-7
clone size: NA
V gene: TRBV4-3
D gene: TRBD2

CDR3 DNA: TGTGCCAGTAGTAAGGACAGGGGGCGAGACACTGAAGCTTTCTTT
CDR3 protein: CASSKDRGRDTEAFF
J gene: TRBJ1-1
clone size: NA
V gene: TRBV19
D gene: TRBD1

CDR3 DNA: TGTGCCAGCAGCCCCTCGGGACAGGGGTACACTGAAGCTTTCTTT
CDR3 protein: CASSPSGQGYTEAFF
J gene: TRBJ1-1
clone size: NA
V gene: TRBV13
D gene: TRBD1

CDR3 DNA: TGTGCCAGCCGGATGGGGGCAGAAAATTCACCCCTCCACTTT
CDR3 protein: CASRMGAENSPLHF
J gene: TRBJ1-6
clone size: NA
V gene: TRBV27
D gene: NA

CDR3 DNA: TGTGCCAGCAGCCCCTCAGCGGGCTTCTACGAGCAGTACTTC
CDR3 protein: CASSPSAGFYEQYF
J gene: TRBJ2-7
clone size: NA
V gene: TRBV7-2
D gene: NA

CDR3 DNA: TGTGCCAGCAGCGTGAGGAGGGAAGGTGAAGCTTTCTTT
CDR3 protein: CASSVRREGEAFF
J gene: TRBJ1-1
clone size: few
V gene: TRBV2
D gene: NA